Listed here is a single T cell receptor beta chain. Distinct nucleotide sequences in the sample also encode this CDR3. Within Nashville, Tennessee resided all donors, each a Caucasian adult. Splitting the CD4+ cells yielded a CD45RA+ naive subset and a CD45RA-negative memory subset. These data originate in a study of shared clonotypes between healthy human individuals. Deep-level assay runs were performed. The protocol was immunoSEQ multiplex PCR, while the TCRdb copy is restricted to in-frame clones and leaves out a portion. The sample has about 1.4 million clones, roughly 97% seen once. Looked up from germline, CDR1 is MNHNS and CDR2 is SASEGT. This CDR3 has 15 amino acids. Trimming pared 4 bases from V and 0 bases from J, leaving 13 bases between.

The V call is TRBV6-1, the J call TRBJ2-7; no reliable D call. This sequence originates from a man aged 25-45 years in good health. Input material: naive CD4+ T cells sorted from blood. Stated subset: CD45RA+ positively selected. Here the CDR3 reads CASSALRVPSYEQYF. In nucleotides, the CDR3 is TGTGCCAGCAGTGCCTTACGAGTCCCCTCCTACGAGCAGTACTTC.